This T cell receptor beta chain was documented in a study of tumor-infiltrating lymphocytes in primary liver carcinoma. The CDR3 spans 13 residues. CDR1 SGHNT and CDR2 YYREEE come from the germline V gene (reference sequence). A constant-region primer primed TCR beta cDNA synthesis from 400 to 550 ng of total RNA. Three rounds of nested multiplex PCR with slightly modified ARM-PCR produced TCR beta libraries. Amplification in the first two PCR rounds was performed using TRBV1-TRBV30 forward primers and a C-beta reverse primer for approximately 10 cycles each. TCRdb fed the multiplex PCR reads into MiXCR, producing one record per CDR3 protein. The sample carries roughly 120,000 distinct CDR3 sequences, 64% recorded once. Findings and caveats of the study: A significantly higher top-250-clone fraction was found in tumors than in blood (p = 0.039). Present in all five tumor regions were only about 7-25% of the top clones.

Co-extraction yielded RNA and DNA from around 20-30 mg of unsorted bulk tissue. No patient had received treatment, and all had chronic HBV infection. This clonotype was counted once. What it binds is unknown. An end of the junction does not agree with germline; a read error may underlie this. The chain employs TRBV5-4 and TRBJ2-1; D tentatively fits TRBD1 or TRBD2 (6 bases each). The sequence derives from a woman aged 60 to 75 with primary liver carcinoma and hepatitis B virus infection. Sequencing was carried out using liver tumor tissue from sampling region 3. Documented subset: tumor region T3, left-lateral pole. In DNA, the CDR3 is TGTGCCAACAGCCGGGGGCAGTCCGGTGAGCAGTTCTTC. This gives the protein CANSRGQSGEQFF.